The 2 T cell receptor beta chains given below trace back to one sample, sequenced in a study of regulatory T cells in long-lasting Graves disease. With iRepertoire HTBI primers and Arm-PCR of CDR3 regions, TCR beta libraries were built. Each CDR3 protein gets one entry after TCRdb re-called the multiplex PCR reads with MiXCR. Of fewer than 350,000 distinct CDR3 sequences in the sample, 15% to 20% were seen once. Time point indicated: newly diagnosed GD, antithyroid drugs for less than 3 months. RNA from PBMCs was the source of the TCR library. The input for sequencing was peripheral blood mononuclear cells (PBMCs), taken at new diagnosis, from a patient treated with antithyroid drugs. These receptors were taken from a female donor with Graves disease.

This clonotype was seen repeatedly, ten times or more. V gene TRBV25-1 combines with J gene TRBJ1-5, with D perhaps matching TRBD1 (5 bases). V was shortened by 2 bases and J by 0 bases, with 14 bases between the two germline ends. The CDR3 consists of 17 residues. Germline-derived CDR1 and CDR2 are MGHDK and SYGVNS. The CDR3 DNA follows: TGTGCCAGCAGTGAAGGGTGGGACGGGGGTAGCAATCAGCCCCAGCATTTT. Translating it yields CASSEGWDGGSNQPQHF.

The sample holds many counts of this clonotype. The gene calls are TRBV29-1 and TRBJ2-3; perhaps TRBD1 as D (5 bases). Germline values: CDR1 SQVTM, CDR2 ANQGSEA. The CDR3 is 16 amino acids. Between the trimmed V and J ends, which lost 0 bases and 4 bases, there was a span of 17 bases. CDR3 region: CSVEDPQGRSPDTQYF. The CDR3 region has the DNA TGCAGCGTTGAAGATCCGCAGGGCCGTTCGCCAGATACGCAGTATTTT.